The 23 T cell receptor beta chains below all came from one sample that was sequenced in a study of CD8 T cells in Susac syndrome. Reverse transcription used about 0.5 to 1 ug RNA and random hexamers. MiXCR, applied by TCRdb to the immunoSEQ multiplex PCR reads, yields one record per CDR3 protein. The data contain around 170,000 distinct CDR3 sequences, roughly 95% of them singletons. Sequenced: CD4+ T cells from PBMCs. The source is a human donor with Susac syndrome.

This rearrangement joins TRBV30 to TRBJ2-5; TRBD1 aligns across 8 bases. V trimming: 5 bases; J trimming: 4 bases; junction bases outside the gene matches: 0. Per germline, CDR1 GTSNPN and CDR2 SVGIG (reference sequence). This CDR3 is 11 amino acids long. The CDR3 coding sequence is TGTGCCTGGGACAGGGGAGAGACCCAGTACTTC. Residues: CAWDRGETQYF.

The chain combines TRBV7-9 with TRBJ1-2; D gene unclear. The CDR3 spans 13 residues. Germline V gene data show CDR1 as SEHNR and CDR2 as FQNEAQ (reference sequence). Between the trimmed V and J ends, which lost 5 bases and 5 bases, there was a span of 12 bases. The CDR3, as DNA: TGTGCCAGCAGCCACCCCGGGCTGTATGGCTACACCTTC. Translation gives CASSHPGLYGYTF.

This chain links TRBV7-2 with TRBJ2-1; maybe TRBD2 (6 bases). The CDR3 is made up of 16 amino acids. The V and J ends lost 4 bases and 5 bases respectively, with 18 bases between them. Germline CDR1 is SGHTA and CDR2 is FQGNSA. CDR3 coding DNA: TGTGCCAGCAGCTCGGGCGGGCGGGGCCTACACAATGAGCAGTTCTTC. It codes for CASSSGGRGLHNEQFF.

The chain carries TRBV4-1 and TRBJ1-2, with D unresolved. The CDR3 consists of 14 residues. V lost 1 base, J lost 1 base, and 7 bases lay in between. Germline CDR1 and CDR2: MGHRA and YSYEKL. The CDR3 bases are TGCGCCAGCAGCCAAGTGACGGTTAACTATGGCTACACCTTC. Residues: CASSQVTVNYGYTF.

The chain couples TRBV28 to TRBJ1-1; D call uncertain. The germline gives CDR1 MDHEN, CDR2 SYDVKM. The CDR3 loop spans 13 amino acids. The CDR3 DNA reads TGTGCGATAAATAGGGCGGGGAACACTGAAGCTTTCTTT. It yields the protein CAINRAGNTEAFF.

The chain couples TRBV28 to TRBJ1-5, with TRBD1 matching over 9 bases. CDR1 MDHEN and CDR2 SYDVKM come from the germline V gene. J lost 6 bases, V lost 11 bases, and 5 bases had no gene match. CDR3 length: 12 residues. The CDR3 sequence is CAANRGLQPQHF. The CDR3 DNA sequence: TGTGCCGCCAACAGGGGGCTTCAGCCCCAGCATTTT.

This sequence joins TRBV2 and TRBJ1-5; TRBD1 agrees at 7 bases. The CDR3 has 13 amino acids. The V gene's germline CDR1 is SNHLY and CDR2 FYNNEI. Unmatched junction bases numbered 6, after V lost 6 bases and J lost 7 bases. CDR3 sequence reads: CASSVDRDQPQHF. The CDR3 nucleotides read TGTGCCAGCAGCGTCGACAGGGACCAGCCCCAGCATTTT.

Written as DNA, the CDR3 is TGTGCCAGCAGTTTGGGGCAGGGGGGTGTGACCCAGTACTTC. Protein sequence: CASSLGQGGVTQYF. This chain links TRBV12-3 or TRBV12-4 with TRBJ2-5; D possibly corresponds to TRBD1 (7 bases). CDR3 size: 14 residues. V was cut by 3 bases and J by 7 bases, with 15 bases left in between.

For the CDR3, the DNA is TGCGCCAGCAGCCAAGATAGCCGCCTGGGGGAGACCCAGTACTTC. Its translation is CASSQDSRLGETQYF. V gene TRBV4-3 combines with J gene TRBJ2-5; no definite D call. The V gene lost 0 bases and the J gene lost 5 bases, with 13 bases spanning the gap. CDR1 is LGHNA, CDR2 YSLEER, per germline. The CDR3 is made up of 15 amino acids.

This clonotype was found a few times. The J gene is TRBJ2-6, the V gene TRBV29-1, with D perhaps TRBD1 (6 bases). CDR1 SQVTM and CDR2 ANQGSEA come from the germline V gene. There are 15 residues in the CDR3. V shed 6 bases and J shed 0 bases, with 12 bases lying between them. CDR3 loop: CSVGTLSSGANVLTF. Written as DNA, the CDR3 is TGCAGCGTCGGGACACTGAGCTCTGGGGCCAACGTCCTGACTTTC.

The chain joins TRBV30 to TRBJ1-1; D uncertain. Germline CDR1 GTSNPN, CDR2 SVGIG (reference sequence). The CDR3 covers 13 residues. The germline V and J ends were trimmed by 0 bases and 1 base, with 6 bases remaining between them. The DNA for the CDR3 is TGTGCCTGGAGTGTAGAGGCGAACACTGAAGCTTTCTTT. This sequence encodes CAWSVEANTEAFF.

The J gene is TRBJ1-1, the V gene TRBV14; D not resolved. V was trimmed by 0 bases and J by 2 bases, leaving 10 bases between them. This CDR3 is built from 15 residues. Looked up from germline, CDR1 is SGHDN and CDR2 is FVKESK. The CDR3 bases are TGTGCCAGCAGCCAAGAGGTAACGGGAAACACTGAAGCTTTCTTT. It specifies CASSQEVTGNTEAFF.

CDR3 nucleotide sequence: TGTGCCAGCAGCCAAGGGTCAGGAAGGACAGGATACGTTGAGCAGTTCTTC. This codes for CASSQGSGRTGYVEQFF. This rearrangement joins TRBV4-2 to TRBJ2-1; 7 bases match TRBD1. Trimming took 1 base from V and 9 from J; bases not matched to a gene: 15. The V gene's germline CDR1 is LGHNA and CDR2 YNFKEQ. CDR3 length: 17 residues.

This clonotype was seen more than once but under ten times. For the CDR3, the DNA is TGTGCCAGCAGTTTATACAGGGGGGAGCAGTACGTC. This translates into CASSLYRGEQYV. J is TRBJ2-7 and V is TRBV12-3 or TRBV12-4; 8 positions match TRBD1. The CDR3 contains 12 residues. With 2 bases clipped from V and 7 bases from J, the junction kept 1 base outside the gene matches.

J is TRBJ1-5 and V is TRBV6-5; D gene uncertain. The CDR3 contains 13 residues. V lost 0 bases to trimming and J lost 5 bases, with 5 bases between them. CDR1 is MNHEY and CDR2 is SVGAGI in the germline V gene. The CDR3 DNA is TGTGCCAGCAGTTACTCAGCTCATCAGCCCCAGCATTTT. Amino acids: CASSYSAHQPQHF.

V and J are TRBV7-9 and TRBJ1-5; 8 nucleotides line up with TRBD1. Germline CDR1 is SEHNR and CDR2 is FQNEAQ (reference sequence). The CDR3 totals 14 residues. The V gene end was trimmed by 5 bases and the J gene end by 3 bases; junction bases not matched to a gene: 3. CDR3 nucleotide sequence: TGTGCCAGCAGCGGGGGACAGGACAATCAGCCCCAGCATTTT. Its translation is CASSGGQDNQPQHF.

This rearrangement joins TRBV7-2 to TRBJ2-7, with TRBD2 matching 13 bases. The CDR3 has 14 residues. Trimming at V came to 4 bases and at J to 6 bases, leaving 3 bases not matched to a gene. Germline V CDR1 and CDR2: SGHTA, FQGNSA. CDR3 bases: TGTGCCAGCAGCTACGGACTAGCGGGAGCCGAGCAGTACTTC. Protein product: CASSYGLAGAEQYF.

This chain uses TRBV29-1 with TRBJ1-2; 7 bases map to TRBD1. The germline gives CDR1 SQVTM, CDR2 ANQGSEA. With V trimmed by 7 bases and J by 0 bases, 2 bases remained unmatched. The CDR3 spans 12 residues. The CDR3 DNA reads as TGCAGCGCCGGACAGGCTAACTATGGCTACACCTTC. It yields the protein CSAGQANYGYTF.

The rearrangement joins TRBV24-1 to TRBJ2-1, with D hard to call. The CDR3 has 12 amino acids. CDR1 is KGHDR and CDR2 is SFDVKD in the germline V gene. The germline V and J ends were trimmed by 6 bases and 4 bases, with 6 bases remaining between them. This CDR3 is CATSYSYNEQFF. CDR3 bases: TGTGCCACCAGTTACAGTTACAATGAGCAGTTCTTC.

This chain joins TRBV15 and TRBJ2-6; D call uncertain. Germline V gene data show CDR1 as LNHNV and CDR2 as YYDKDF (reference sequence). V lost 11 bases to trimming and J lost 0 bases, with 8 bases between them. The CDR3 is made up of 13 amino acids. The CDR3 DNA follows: TGTGCCCTCCCTACCTCTGGGGCCAACGTCCTGACTTTC. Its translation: CALPTSGANVLTF.

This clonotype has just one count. The CDR3 DNA follows: TGTGCCAGCAGCTTGTGGGGGGTCAGCGACAATGAGCAGTTCTTC. Its translation is CASSLWGVSDNEQFF. The rearrangement links TRBV5-6 to TRBJ2-1; TRBD2 might be the D (6 bases). The germline V and J ends were trimmed by 1 base and 5 bases, with 13 bases remaining between them. The germline V gene has CDR1 SGHDT and CDR2 YYEEEE. CDR3 size: 15 residues.

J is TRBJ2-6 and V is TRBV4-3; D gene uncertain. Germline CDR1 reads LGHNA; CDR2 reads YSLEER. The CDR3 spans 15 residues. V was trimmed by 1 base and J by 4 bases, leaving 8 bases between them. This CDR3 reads CASSQGGPGANVLTF. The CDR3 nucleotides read TGCGCCAGCAGCCAAGGGGGTCCCGGGGCCAACGTCCTGACTTTC.

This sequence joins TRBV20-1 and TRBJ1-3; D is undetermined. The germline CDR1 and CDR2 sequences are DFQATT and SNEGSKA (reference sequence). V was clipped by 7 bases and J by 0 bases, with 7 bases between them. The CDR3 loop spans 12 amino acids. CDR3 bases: TGCAGTGGAGCAGACTCTGGAAACACCATATATTTT. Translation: CSGADSGNTIYF.